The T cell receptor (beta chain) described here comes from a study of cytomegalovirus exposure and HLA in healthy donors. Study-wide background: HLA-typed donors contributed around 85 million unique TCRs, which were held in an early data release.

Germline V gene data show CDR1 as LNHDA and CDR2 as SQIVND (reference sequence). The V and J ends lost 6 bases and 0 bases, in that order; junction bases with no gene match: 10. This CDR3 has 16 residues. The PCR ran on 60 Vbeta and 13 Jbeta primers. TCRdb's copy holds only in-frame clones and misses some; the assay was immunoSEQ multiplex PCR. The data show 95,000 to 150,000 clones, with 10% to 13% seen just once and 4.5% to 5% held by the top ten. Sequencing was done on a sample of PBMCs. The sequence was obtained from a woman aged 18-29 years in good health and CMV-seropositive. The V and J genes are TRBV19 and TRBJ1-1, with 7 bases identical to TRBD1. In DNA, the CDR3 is TGTGCCAGTAGGGAGACAAGGGGACAGATGAACACTGAAGCTTTCTTT. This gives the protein CASRETRGQMNTEAFF.